The 10 T cell receptor beta chains below all came from one sample that was sequenced in a study of shared clonotypes between healthy human individuals. Clones were sequenced by immunoSEQ multiplex PCR, and TCRdb holds only the in-frame ones, with some missing. The profile shows approximately 940,000 clones, 70% to 85% of them singletons. Sequencing was carried out using memory CD4+ T cells sorted from blood. As for subset: CD45RA-negative fraction. Receptors were obtained from a man between 18 and 35 years old in good health.

The chain carries TRBV19 and TRBJ2-7, with 8 bases aligning to TRBD2. V lost 5 bases, J lost 3 bases, and 12 bases stayed unmatched. CDR1 and CDR2 from the germline V gene are LNHDA and SQIVND (reference sequence). The length of the CDR3 is 16 residues. DNA for the CDR3: TGTGCCAGTAGTGGTCGGACTAGCCTTCCCCGCTACGAGCAGTACTTC. Amino acid sequence: CASSGRTSLPRYEQYF.

In regard to this clone: A much bigger clone sits one base away, suggesting this may be a read error. This sample includes further DNA sequences coding for the same CDR3. The chain couples TRBV6-6 to TRBJ1-1; no clear D gene. In germline, CDR1 is MNHNY, CDR2 SVGAGI (reference sequence). V was cut by 6 bases and J by 1 base, with 9 bases left in between. The CDR3 length is 13 residues. For the CDR3, the DNA is TGTGCCAGCAGATTGGACGGGAACACTGAAGCTTTCTTT. It is translated as CASRLDGNTEAFF.

In DNA, the CDR3 is TGTGCCTGGAAAGGGGGTTTTCTATTTAACTATGGCTACACCTTC. Residues: CAWKGGFLFNYGYTF. The chain uses TRBV30 and TRBJ1-2; D is perhaps TRBD1 (6 bases). From germline, CDR1 is GTSNPN and CDR2 SVGIG (reference sequence). V was trimmed by 4 bases and J by 1 base, leaving 16 bases between them. This CDR3 is built from 15 residues.

The chain uses TRBV11-1 and TRBJ2-2, with a weak D call TRBD2 (5 bases). Germline-derived CDR1 and CDR2 are SGHAT and FQDESV (reference sequence). V dropped 7 bases and J dropped 6 bases, with 18 bases sitting between them. The CDR3 length is 15 residues. CDR3 sequence reads: CASTAAAGVSGELFF. The CDR3 DNA reads as TGTGCCAGCACCGCCGCGGCCGGGGTCTCCGGGGAGCTGTTTTTT.

This chain connects TRBV30 to TRBJ2-1; the match to TRBD2 covers 10 bases. The V gene end was trimmed by 2 bases and the J gene end by 8 bases; junction bases not matched to a gene: 15. From germline, CDR1 is GTSNPN and CDR2 SVGIG (reference sequence). The CDR3 has 17 amino acids. The CDR3 here is CAWSKSSLAGGIDEQFF. CDR3 bases: TGTGCCTGGAGTAAATCCTCCTTAGCGGGAGGAATCGATGAGCAGTTCTTC.

The rearrangement uses TRBV6-1 and TRBJ1-6; weak D call: TRBD1 (6 bases). The CDR3 extends over 14 amino acids. V gave up 6 bases and J gave up 10 bases, with 16 bases separating them. Germline CDR1 MNHNS, CDR2 SASEGT. CDR3 coding DNA: TGTGCCAGCAGCCTAGGACAGACCGACTCACCCCTCCACTTT. Protein product: CASSLGQTDSPLHF.

The rearrangement links TRBV6-6 to TRBJ2-1; perhaps D is TRBD1 or TRBD2 (5 bases each). The germline V gene has CDR1 MNHNY and CDR2 SVGAGI (reference sequence). The CDR3 sequence is 15 residues long. V lost 5 bases and J 10 bases, leaving 21 bases between the germline ends. DNA for the CDR3: TGTGCCAGCAGTCAGCGGCTCCATCAGGGAAAAGAGCAGTTCTTC. Its protein is CASSQRLHQGKEQFF.

This clone was recorded at least ten times. The genes are TRBV10-3 and TRBJ1-2, with 8 bases lining up with TRBD1. With V trimmed by 4 bases and J by 13 bases, 8 bases remained unmatched. Germline V gene sequence: CDR1 ENHRY, CDR2 SYGVKD. The CDR3 consists of 12 residues. CDR3 DNA sequence: TGTGCCATCAGTGGGGCAGGGGGCTCGTCCACCTTC. It is translated as CAISGAGGSSTF.

V usage is TRBV30 and J usage is TRBJ2-7; D is uncertain. The CDR3 extends over 14 amino acids. The germline V and J ends were trimmed by 0 bases and 1 base, with 10 bases remaining between them. Germline V CDR1 and CDR2: GTSNPN, SVGIG (reference sequence). Here the CDR3 reads CAWSVAPGSYEQYF. CDR3 bases: TGTGCCTGGAGTGTAGCCCCCGGATCCTACGAGCAGTACTTC.

The rearrangement uses TRBV18 and TRBJ2-7, with 12 bases identical to TRBD1. The junction had 4 bases not matched to a gene; V was cut back by 8 bases and J by 2 bases. CDR3 size: 14 residues. Germline assignment: CDR1 KGHSH and CDR2 LQKENI. The CDR3 sequence: CASAGTGGAYEQYF. As DNA, the CDR3 is TGTGCCAGCGCAGGGACAGGGGGCGCCTACGAGCAGTACTTC.